Listed here are 28 T cell receptor beta chains from one sample, sequenced in a study of blood T cells in healthy people across ages. Then a second PCR, running roughly 6 to 12 cycles, was carried out with a sample-barcoded 5' primer and a J-beta primer mix. TCRdb fed the 5' RACE reads into MiXCR, producing one record per CDR3 protein. The table shows about 1.4 million distinct CDR3 sequences, with 45% to 70% occurring only once. The sample consisted of blood. These receptors came from a man younger than 30 in good health.

The chain combines TRBV28 with TRBJ1-6, with 9 bases that match TRBD1. CDR3 length equals 18 residues. V lost 6 bases and J lost 1; bases outside the gene matches: 10. Germline lookup yields CDR1 MDHEN and CDR2 SYDVKM. The CDR3 region is CASSLATGGISYNSPLHF. The CDR3 DNA follows: TGTGCCAGCAGCCTTGCGACAGGGGGGATTTCCTATAATTCACCCCTCCACTTT.

This sequence joins TRBV14 and TRBJ2-5, with no clear D. CDR1 and CDR2 from the germline V gene are SGHDN and FVKESK. The CDR3 has 11 residues. V was pared by 1 base and J by 11 bases, with 8 bases between. The CDR3 region is CASSQGVWQYF. Here the CDR3 DNA reads TGTGCCAGCAGCCAAGGGGTTTGGCAGTACTTC.

This clonotype was recorded only once. The CDR3 DNA reads TGCAGTGCTACCCGAGGGGGAAGGACTGAAGCTTTCTTT. This sequence encodes CSATRGGRTEAFF. This chain links TRBV20-1 with TRBJ1-1, with D perhaps TRBD1 (6 bases). CDR3 size: 13 residues. Germline V gene lookup returns CDR1 DFQATT and CDR2 SNEGSKA (reference sequence). V lost 4 bases to trimming and J lost 5 bases, with 14 bases between them.

This chain uses TRBV3-1 with TRBJ1-2; no definite D call. V was pared by 0 bases and J by 0 bases, with 8 bases between. The germline V gene encodes CDR1 LGHDT and CDR2 YNNKEL (reference sequence). The CDR3 totals 15 residues. The chain's CDR3 is CASSQDLTTNYGYTF. Here the CDR3 DNA reads TGTGCCAGCAGCCAAGATCTGACAACTAACTATGGCTACACCTTC.

V is TRBV14 and J is TRBJ2-5; 7 bases match TRBD1. The J call may be wrong; the DNA end is better matched by TRBJ2-7. The germline CDR1 and CDR2 sequences are SGHDN and FVKESK. CDR3 length: 15 residues. In nucleotides, the CDR3 is TGTGCCAGCAGCCCCCAGACAGGGAATACCTACGAGCAGTACTTC. Translation gives CASSPQTGNTYEQYF.

The rearrangement joins TRBV5-7 to TRBJ2-1, with D possibly matching TRBD2 (6 bases). TRBV5-7 is known as an ORF, though its function is uncertain. Trimming pared 2 bases from V and 13 bases from J, leaving 19 bases between. This CDR3 has 14 amino acids. The CDR3: CASSFMTSQETQFF. The CDR3 DNA reads as TGTGCCAGCAGCTTTATGACTAGTCAAGAGACCCAGTTCTTC.

V is TRBV7-2 and J is TRBJ2-1; D is possibly TRBD1 (5 bases). The germline V gene has CDR1 SGHTA and CDR2 FQGNSA. The CDR3 consists of 17 residues. Trimming cost V 5 bases and J 13 bases, with 30 bases left between them. Here the CDR3 reads CASSPAGYPPYYKEQFF. CDR3 sequence (DNA): TGTGCCAGCAGCCCTGCAGGGTATCCCCCCTACTACAAGGAACAGTTCTTC. The whole variable domain, filled in from reference TRBV7-2 and TRBJ2-1, reads GAGVSQSPSNKVTEKGKDVELRCDPISGHTALYWYRQSLGQGLEFLIYFQGNSAPDKSGLPSDRFSAERTGGSVSTLTIQRTQQEDSAVYLCASSPAGYPPYYKEQFFGPGTRLTVL.

The chain uses TRBV7-2 and TRBJ2-3; D might be TRBD1 or TRBD2, each matching 5 bases. The V gene lost 4 bases and the J gene lost 2 bases, with 13 bases spanning the gap. Germline assignment: CDR1 SGHTA and CDR2 FQGNSA. The CDR3 covers 15 residues. The CDR3 region is CASSWGSSATDTQYF. CDR3 DNA: TGTGCCAGCAGCTGGGGGAGTTCCGCCACAGATACGCAGTATTTT.

The rearrangement joins TRBV28 to TRBJ2-5; TRBD2 agrees at 9 bases. This CDR3 has 16 residues. The J segment lost 5 bases and the V segment lost 2 bases, leaving 9 bases of the junction unmatched. CDR1 and CDR2 (germline): MDHEN, SYDVKM. CDR3 loop: CASSLARAGGWETQYF. The CDR3 DNA follows: TGTGCCAGCAGTTTAGCCCGAGCGGGGGGTTGGGAGACCCAGTACTTC.

This clonotype was found a few times. This chain joins TRBV4-3 and TRBJ2-5; TRBD2 matches 8 bases. V dropped 0 bases and J dropped 5; count of bases not matched to a gene: 8. CDR3 length: 16 amino acids. CDR1 LGHNA and CDR2 YSLEER come from the germline V gene. The CDR3 protein is CASSQDLSGGLETQYF. The CDR3 nucleotides read TGCGCCAGCAGCCAAGATCTCAGCGGGGGTCTGGAGACCCAGTACTTC.

The chain uses TRBV14 and TRBJ2-3, with D hard to call. CDR3 length: 13 amino acids. Germline CDR1 and CDR2: SGHDN and FVKESK. Trimming left V 0 bases short and J 6 bases short, with 7 bases between. CDR3 nucleotides: TGTGCCAGCAGCCAAGATCATGGGGATACGCAGTATTTT. Encoded protein: CASSQDHGDTQYF.

V gene TRBV9 combines with J gene TRBJ2-7; 7 nucleotides agree with TRBD2. V shed 3 bases and J 3 bases; nucleotides not matched to a gene: 9. This CDR3 has 15 amino acids. Germline lookup yields CDR1 SGDLS and CDR2 YYNGEE. The CDR3 spells CASSANGGGDYEQYF. In nucleotides, the CDR3 is TGTGCCAGCAGCGCCAATGGCGGGGGAGACTACGAGCAGTACTTC.

The V call is TRBV9, the J call TRBJ1-6, with a weak D call TRBD1 (6 bases). Trimming left V 0 bases short and J 9 bases short, with 10 bases between. Germline V gene data show CDR1 as SGDLS and CDR2 as YYNGEE. The CDR3 has 14 residues. CDR3 in amino acids: CASSVGGAGSPLHF. Here the CDR3 DNA reads TGTGCCAGCAGCGTAGGGGGGGCCGGTTCACCCCTCCACTTT.

The chain joins TRBV29-1 to TRBJ2-3; 9 bases fit TRBD1. Germline CDR1 and CDR2: SQVTM and ANQGSEA. The CDR3 is 15 amino acids. V dropped 6 bases and J dropped 4; count of bases not matched to a gene: 11. The CDR3 nucleotides are TGCAGCGTGAGACCGGGACAGGGCGTACCAGATACGCAGTATTTT. Translated, it gives CSVRPGQGVPDTQYF.

The chain links TRBV7-2 to TRBJ2-3, with a weak D call TRBD2 (5 bases). This CDR3 comprises 14 residues. The germline V gene has CDR1 SGHTA and CDR2 FQGNSA. The germline V and J ends were trimmed by 3 bases and 2 bases, with 9 bases remaining between them. The CDR3 sequence is CASSFDYNTDTQYF. The DNA for the CDR3 is TGTGCCAGCAGCTTTGACTACAACACAGATACGCAGTATTTT. Full variable domain (rest looked up from reference TRBV7-2 and TRBJ2-3): GAGVSQSPSNKVTEKGKDVELRCDPISGHTALYWYRQSLGQGLEFLIYFQGNSAPDKSGLPSDRFSAERTGGSVSTLTIQRTQQEDSAVYLCASSFDYNTDTQYFGPGTRLTVL.

V and J are TRBV20-1 and TRBJ2-7; D unresolved. Trimming left V 0 bases short and J 0 bases short, with 12 bases between. The length of the CDR3 is 15 residues. The germline CDR1 and CDR2 sequences are DFQATT and SNEGSKA (reference sequence). The CDR3 spells CSARDLKQSSYEQYF. For the CDR3, the DNA is TGCAGTGCTAGAGATTTAAAACAAAGCTCCTACGAGCAGTACTTC.

This chain links TRBV20-1 with TRBJ2-7; possibly TRBD1 or TRBD2 for D (5 bases each). CDR3 length equals 13 residues. The germline CDR1 and CDR2 sequences are DFQATT and SNEGSKA (reference sequence). The ends were cut back, 3 bases at V and 0 bases at J, with 9 bases in the middle. For the CDR3, the DNA is TGCAGTGCTAGGGTGGGGGACTCCTACGAGCAGTACTTC. Its translation is CSARVGDSYEQYF.

The chain uses TRBV14 and TRBJ1-1, with D perhaps TRBD1 (6 bases). Germline CDR1 SGHDN, CDR2 FVKESK. Trimming cost V 1 base and J 6 bases, with 15 bases left between them. The CDR3 is made up of 15 amino acids. CDR3 sequence (DNA): TGTGCCAGCAGCCAAGCGAGCGGAGGGGGGTCTGAAGCTTTCTTT. Amino acids: CASSQASGGGSEAFF. The full variable domain, rest sourced from reference TRBV14 and TRBJ1-1, is EAGVTQFPSHSVIEKGQTVTLRCDPISGHDNLYWYRRVMGKEIKFLLHFVKESKQDESGMPNNRFLAERTGGTYSTLKVQPAELEDSGVYFCASSQASGGGSEAFFGQGTRLTVV.

This clonotype has only a few counts. This sequence joins TRBV7-2 and TRBJ2-7; D ambiguous. This CDR3 contains 14 residues. V lost 2 bases to trimming and J lost 3 bases, with 11 bases between them. From germline, CDR1 is SGHTA and CDR2 FQGNSA. The CDR3 reads CASSLTPSLYEQYF. CDR3 sequence (DNA): TGTGCCAGCAGCTTAACCCCCAGCCTCTACGAGCAGTACTTC.

The chain carries TRBV7-9 and TRBJ1-2, with D hard to call. From germline, CDR1 is SEHNR and CDR2 FQNEAQ (reference sequence). The CDR3 length is 17 residues. Trimming left V 5 bases short and J 0 bases short, with 19 bases between. CDR3 nucleotide sequence: TGTGCCAGCAGCGTCCACCCGGGGAGGTTCCCTAACTATGGCTACACCTTC. This codes for CASSVHPGRFPNYGYTF.

This clonotype has more than one count but fewer than ten. The chain joins TRBV10-3 to TRBJ1-6; 9 positions match TRBD1. V was clipped by 2 bases and J by 5 bases; unmatched bases: 10. Germline CDR1 reads ENHRY; CDR2 reads SYGVKD. The CDR3 has 18 residues. The CDR3 DNA reads as TGTGCCATCAGTGAGAATCGGGACAGGGTAGAAGATAATTCACCCCTCCACTTT. This sequence encodes CAISENRDRVEDNSPLHF.

This chain links TRBV6-1 with TRBJ2-1; 11 nucleotides align to TRBD2. Germline CDR1 and CDR2: MNHNS and SASEGT. The CDR3 is 15 residues long. V shed 8 bases, J shed 8 bases, and the junction held 11 bases outside the gene matches. For the CDR3, the DNA is TGTGCCAGCGGTCTCCTAGCGGGAGGTCGTGATGAGCAGTTCTTC. It translates to CASGLLAGGRDEQFF.

The chain employs TRBV10-3 and TRBJ2-3, with 7 bases identical to TRBD2. The CDR3 has 17 amino acids. The germline gives CDR1 ENHRY, CDR2 SYGVKD. Germline trimming cut 2 bases from V and 4 bases from J; bases unmatched to any gene: 12. The DNA for the CDR3 is TGTGCCATCAGTGAGGCGGGGGACCCAACTTCCGCAGATACGCAGTATTTT. Translating gives CAISEAGDPTSADTQYF.

This sequence joins TRBV11-1 and TRBJ2-3, with D uncertain. V was trimmed by 8 bases and J by 6 bases, leaving 18 bases between them. The CDR3 is 14 amino acids. The V gene's germline CDR1 is SGHAT and CDR2 FQDESV (reference sequence). The CDR3 here is CASAANPSDDTQYF. CDR3 bases: TGTGCCAGCGCTGCTAACCCTAGTGATGATACGCAGTATTTT.

J is TRBJ1-2 and V is TRBV10-3, with no clear D. V lost 3 bases, J lost 8 bases, and 13 bases lay in between. The CDR3 is 13 amino acids. Germline CDR1 and CDR2: ENHRY and SYGVKD. CDR3 residues: CAISDTRPSGYTF. The CDR3 coding sequence is TGTGCCATCAGTGATACCCGGCCTAGCGGCTACACCTTC.

The J gene is TRBJ1-2, the V gene TRBV7-2, with D possibly TRBD1 on 6 matching bases. Germline V gene data show CDR1 as SGHTA and CDR2 as FQGNSA. V lost 5 bases and J lost 5, with 18 bases in between. This CDR3 is built from 15 residues. In DNA, the CDR3 is TGTGCCAGCAGCCCATTCCCGGGGCAGGGGTATGGCTACACCTTC. Amino acid sequence: CASSPFPGQGYGYTF. The whole variable domain, remainder taken from reference TRBV7-2 and TRBJ1-2, is GAGVSQSPSNKVTEKGKDVELRCDPISGHTALYWYRQSLGQGLEFLIYFQGNSAPDKSGLPSDRFSAERTGGSVSTLTIQRTQQEDSAVYLCASSPFPGQGYGYTFGSGTRLTVV.

The chain couples TRBV14 to TRBJ1-2; D not certain. The length of the CDR3 is 15 residues. The germline gives CDR1 SGHDN, CDR2 FVKESK. Trimming took off 0 bases at V and 0 bases at J, with 8 bases between the two ends. CDR3: CASSQDRLANYGYTF. The CDR3 nucleotides read TGTGCCAGCAGCCAAGATCGGTTAGCTAACTATGGCTACACCTTC. Variable domain in full (rest from reference TRBV14 and TRBJ1-2): EAGVTQFPSHSVIEKGQTVTLRCDPISGHDNLYWYRRVMGKEIKFLLHFVKESKQDESGMPNNRFLAERTGGTYSTLKVQPAELEDSGVYFCASSQDRLANYGYTFGSGTRLTVV.

V usage is TRBV3-1 and J usage is TRBJ2-1; 9 nucleotides align to TRBD1. The germline gives CDR1 LGHDT, CDR2 YNNKEL (reference sequence). J was trimmed by 9 bases and V by 5 bases; bases with no gene match: 11. This CDR3 is built from 15 residues. The DNA for the CDR3 is TGTGCCAGCAGCAAGGGGACAGGGAATTATGGTGAGCAGTTCTTC. It specifies CASSKGTGNYGEQFF.